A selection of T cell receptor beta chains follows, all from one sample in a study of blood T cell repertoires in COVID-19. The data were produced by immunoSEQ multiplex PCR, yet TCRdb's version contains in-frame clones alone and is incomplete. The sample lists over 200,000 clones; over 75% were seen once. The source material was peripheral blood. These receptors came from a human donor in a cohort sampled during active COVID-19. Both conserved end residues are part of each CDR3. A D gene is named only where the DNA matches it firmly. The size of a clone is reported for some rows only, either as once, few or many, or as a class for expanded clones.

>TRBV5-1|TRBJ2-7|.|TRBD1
TGCGCCAGCGTCGGGACAGTCGGCTACGAGCAGTACTTC
CASVGTVGYEQYF
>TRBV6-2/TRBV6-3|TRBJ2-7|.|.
TGTGCCAGCAGTTACTCGAGCGGGCGGATCTCCTACGAGCAGTACTTC
CASSYSSGRISYEQYF
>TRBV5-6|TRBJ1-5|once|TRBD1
TGTGCCAGCAGTTTGGACAGGGCTGGCAATCAGCCCCAGCATTTT
CASSLDRAGNQPQHF
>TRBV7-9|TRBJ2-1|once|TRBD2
TGTGCCAGCAGCTTTCCGGGACTAGGGGCTGAGCAGTTCTTC
CASSFPGLGAEQFF
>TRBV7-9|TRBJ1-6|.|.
TGTGCCAGCAGCTTAGGGAGAGATAATTCACCCCTCCACTTT
CASSLGRDNSPLHF
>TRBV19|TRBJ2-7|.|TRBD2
TGTGCCAGTAGTGCCAGGACTAGCGGAACTACCTACGAGCAGTACTTC
CASSARTSGTTYEQYF
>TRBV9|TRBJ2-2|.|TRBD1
TGTGCCAGCAGCCGCGGGACAGGGGACACCGGGGAGCTGTTTTTT
CASSRGTGDTGELFF
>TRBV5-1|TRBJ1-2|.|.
TGCGCCAGCAGCTGGTCGTGGGGAGGGGCTGGCTACACCTTC
CASSWSWGGAGYTF
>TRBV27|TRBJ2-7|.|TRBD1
TGTGCCAGCAGTGAGCTCGGGACAGCCGTCTACGAGCAGTACTTC
CASSELGTAVYEQYF
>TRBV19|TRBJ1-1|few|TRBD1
TGTGCCAGTAGTATCGGGACAGCGACTGAAGCTTTCTTT
CASSIGTATEAFF
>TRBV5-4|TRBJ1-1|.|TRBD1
TGTGCCAGCAGCGCTCCAGACAGGGGGAACACTGAAGCTTTCTTT
CASSAPDRGNTEAFF
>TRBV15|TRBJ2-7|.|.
TGTGCCACCAGCAGAGATCGGCGGGACTCCTACGAGCAGTACTTC
CATSRDRRDSYEQYF
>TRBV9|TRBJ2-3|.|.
TGTGCCAGCAGCGTCGAAACAGGGTCCATGAGAGATACGCAGTATTTT
CASSVETGSMRDTQYF
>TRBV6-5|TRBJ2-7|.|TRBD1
TGTGCCAGCAGTTACAGGGACAGGGGGATCTACGAGCAGTACTTC
CASSYRDRGIYEQYF
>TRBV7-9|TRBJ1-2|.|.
TGTGCCAGCAGCTTAGGGGAGTTGGATTACTATGGCTACACCTTC
CASSLGELDYYGYTF
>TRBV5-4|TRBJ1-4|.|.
TGTGCCAGCAGCCTCGGGGGACTGACGAATGAAAAACTGTTTTTT
CASSLGGLTNEKLFF
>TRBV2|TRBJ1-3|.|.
TGTGCCAGCCGTTCAGAGGAGAACACCATATATTTT
CASRSEENTIYF
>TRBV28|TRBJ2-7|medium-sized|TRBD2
TGTGCCAGCAGTTTATCGGCGGGAGGGCCGTACGAGCAGTACTTC
CASSLSAGGPYEQYF
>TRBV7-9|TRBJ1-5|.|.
TGTGCCAGCAGCTTAGTCGGGCAGGGCCAAGGTCAGCCCCAGCATTTT
CASSLVGQGQGQPQHF
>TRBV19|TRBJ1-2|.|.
TGTGCCAGTAATTCAGGGAGGGTCTATGGCTACACCTTC
CASNSGRVYGYTF
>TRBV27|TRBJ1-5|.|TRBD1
TGTGCCAGCAGTTCGATACAGGGGCGGCCAGGTCAGCCCCAGCATTTT
CASSSIQGRPGQPQHF
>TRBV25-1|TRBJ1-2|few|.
TGTGCCAGCAGTGAATCGAGAGGCTTTAACTATGGCTACACCTTC
CASSESRGFNYGYTF
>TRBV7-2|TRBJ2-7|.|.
TGTGCCAGCAGCTTCACGACAGGCGAGCAGTACTTC
CASSFTTGEQYF
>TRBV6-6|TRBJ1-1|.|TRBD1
TGTGCCAGCAGAGGGGGACAGATCTTGAACACTGAAGCTTTCTTT
CASRGGQILNTEAFF
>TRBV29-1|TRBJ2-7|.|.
TGCAGCGTTGAAGATGGGCAGGGGAGAGTTGAGCAGTACTTC
CSVEDGQGRVEQYF
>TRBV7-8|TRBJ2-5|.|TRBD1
TGTGCCAGCAGCTTAGGGAACAGGGGGCCAGAGACCCAGTACTTC
CASSLGNRGPETQYF
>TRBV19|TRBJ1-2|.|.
TGTGCCAGTAGTGGTAAAGGGGGAGCCCTTAGGGGCTACACCTTC
CASSGKGGALRGYTF
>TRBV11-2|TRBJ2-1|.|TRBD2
TGTGCCAGCAGCTTAATGGGTCTGCGGGAGGGCCACAATGAGCAGTTCTTC
CASSLMGLREGHNEQFF
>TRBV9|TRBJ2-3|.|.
TGTGCCAGCAGCCCGCCGGGGGATTTGACAGATACGCAGTATTTT
CASSPPGDLTDTQYF
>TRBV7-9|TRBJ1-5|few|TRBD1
TGTGCCAGCAGCCGCATCCCTTTTACAGGGGAGAAAGGCAATCAGCCCCAGCATTTT
CASSRIPFTGEKGNQPQHF
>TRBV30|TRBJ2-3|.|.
TGTGCCTGGAGTGCGACAGGTCACCCCACAGATACGCAGTATTTT
CAWSATGHPTDTQYF
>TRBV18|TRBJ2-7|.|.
TGTGCCAGCTCACTAGAGTTTACGATCGACGAGCAGTACTTC
CASSLEFTIDEQYF